This T cell receptor beta chain is drawn from a study of control samples from healthy donors and cancer patients (dated by TCRdb to about 2020). A word on this clone: The specificity of this receptor is unknown. No base-level quality is on record; no much larger clone is a single base apart. Other DNA variants within this sample encode the same CDR3.

Relative to germline, V is missing 6 bases and J is missing 2 bases, with 7 bases of the junction outside any gene match. Looking up the germline V gene yields CDR1 MRHNA and CDR2 SNTAGT. From cysteine to phenylalanine, the CDR3 is 15 amino acids long. Only the CDR3 region is kept as DNA, spanning 45 bases read in frame from base 1. Libraries came from the immunoSEQ multiplex PCR assay. TCRdb retrieved this table from immuneACCESS and kept in-frame rearrangements only. Not all clones are present; in checked studies, unresolved V genes account for under half, and no reason is known for the remainder. This sample lists fewer than 200,000 clones; about 90% were detected once. 4% to 6% of the sample is in the top ten clones.

The rearranged chain carries TRBV6-4 and TRBJ2-5, and 9 bases in between align with TRBD2. The clonotype originates from a woman younger than 45 in good health. The sequenced sample was blood. The CDR3 region reads CASSPGAGGQETQYF. Here is the DNA: TGTGCCAGCAGCCCGGGGGCGGGGGGGCAAGAGACCCAGTACTTC.